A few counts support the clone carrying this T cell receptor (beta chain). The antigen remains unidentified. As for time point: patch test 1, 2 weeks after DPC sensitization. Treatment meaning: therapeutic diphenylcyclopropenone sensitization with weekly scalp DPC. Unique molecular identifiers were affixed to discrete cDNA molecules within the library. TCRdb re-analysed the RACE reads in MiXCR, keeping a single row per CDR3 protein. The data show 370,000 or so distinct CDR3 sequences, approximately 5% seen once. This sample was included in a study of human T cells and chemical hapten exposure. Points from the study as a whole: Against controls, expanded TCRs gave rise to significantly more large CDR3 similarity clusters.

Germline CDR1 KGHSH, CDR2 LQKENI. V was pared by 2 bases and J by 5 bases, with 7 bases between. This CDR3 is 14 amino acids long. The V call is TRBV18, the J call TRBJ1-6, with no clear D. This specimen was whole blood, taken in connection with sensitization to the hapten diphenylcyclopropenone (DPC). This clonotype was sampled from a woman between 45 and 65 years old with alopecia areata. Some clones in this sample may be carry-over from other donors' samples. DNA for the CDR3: TGTGCCAGCTCACCAAACGGTGATAATTCACCCCTCCACTTT. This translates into CASSPNGDNSPLHF.